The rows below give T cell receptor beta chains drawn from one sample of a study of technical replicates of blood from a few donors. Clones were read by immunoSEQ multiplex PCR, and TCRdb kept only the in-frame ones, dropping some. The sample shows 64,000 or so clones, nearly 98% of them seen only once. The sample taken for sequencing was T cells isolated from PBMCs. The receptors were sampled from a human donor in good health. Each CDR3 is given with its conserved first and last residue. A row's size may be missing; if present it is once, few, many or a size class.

CASSFAGLHYEQYF	TRBV7-2	TRBJ2-7	-
CASSLQAVGLNTGDSYEQYF	TRBV11-3	TRBJ2-7	-
CASRDRSYEQYF	TRBV19	TRBJ2-7	-
CASSVSETQYF	TRBV7-9	TRBJ2-5	-
CASSSWGATNEKLFF	TRBV7-9	TRBJ1-4	-
CASSPPFPPQGLRMNTEAFF	TRBV6-9	TRBJ1-1	-
CASSEYLLSGNPANYGYTF	TRBV6-1	TRBJ1-2	-
CATNRDRVSPGGLFF	TRBV6-1	TRBJ2-2	-
CASSLAQRPFFNYGYTF	TRBV7-6	TRBJ1-2	-
CASSSVENIQYF	TRBV5-4	TRBJ2-4	-
CASSHSPHTGGGSNEQYF	TRBV28	TRBJ2-7	once
CASSHTGGAELFF	TRBV4-2	TRBJ2-2	-
CASSEYGDRGYNEQFF	TRBV25-1	TRBJ2-1	-
CAISENSSEQYF	TRBV10-3	TRBJ2-7	-
CASSPDRGQETQYF	TRBV5-4	TRBJ2-5	-
CASSSLAGRQGWGYTF	TRBV7-8	TRBJ1-2	-
CASSFETDFGYTF	TRBV7-9	TRBJ1-2	-
CAWGTGSSWGGNTIYF	TRBV30	TRBJ1-3	-
CASSPNRQGIGEAFF	TRBV28	TRBJ1-1	-
CASSLGGFGSRRQFF	TRBV28	TRBJ2-1	-
CASSQDRTSSYEQYF	TRBV4-1	TRBJ2-7	-
CASSVRGSYEQYF	TRBV2	TRBJ2-7	once
CASRSTGLLTDTQYF	TRBV5-1	TRBJ2-3	-
CATSRDRTSGTTGELFF	TRBV15	TRBJ2-2	-
CASSEGSSSNQPQHF	TRBV6-1	TRBJ1-5	-
CASSLNGLENTEAFF	TRBV11-2	TRBJ1-1	-
CASSPPTFQGITIGGYTF	TRBV18	TRBJ1-2	-
CASSSDREDEKLFF	TRBV5-8	TRBJ1-4	-
CASSSRTGILSGNTIYF	TRBV7-9	TRBJ1-3	-
CASSLGLAGDTLKGAGELFF	TRBV5-1	TRBJ2-2	-
CASSSEGTGLGLGYTF	TRBV28	TRBJ1-2	once
CASTLEQVNYGYTF	TRBV5-6	TRBJ1-2	-
CASKGIAGVNYGYTF	TRBV28	TRBJ1-2	-
CSSRRGGRGTDTQYF	TRBV29-1	TRBJ2-3	-
CASSSGTTKNEQFF	TRBV28	TRBJ2-1	-
CAGTRVWSDTQYF	TRBV2	TRBJ2-3	-
CSVCWAGNEKLFF	TRBV29-1	TRBJ1-4	-
CASSLTSGSYYEQYF	TRBV5-1	TRBJ2-7	-
CASSFTGADTQYF	TRBV7-9	TRBJ2-3	-
CASSPGAANYGYTF	TRBV18	TRBJ1-2	-
CASRWTGGTEAFF	TRBV6-6	TRBJ1-1	-
CASSYSTSGRMEFF	TRBV6-5	TRBJ2-1	-
CATSRGGTSGYTYNEQFF	TRBV15	TRBJ2-1	once
CASSPTAQGLEQYF	TRBV5-1	TRBJ2-7	-
CASRKGAMNTEAFF	TRBV19	TRBJ1-1	-
CASSLTGTLSNQPQHF	TRBV28	TRBJ1-5	-
CASSALRTAENIQYF	TRBV7-9	TRBJ2-4	-
CASSPPGGETQYF	TRBV18	TRBJ2-5	-
CASSLALAGGYEQYF	TRBV5-1	TRBJ2-7	-
CASSPSGTSSYEQYF	TRBV6-5	TRBJ2-7	-
CAISGGVNTGELFF	TRBV10-3	TRBJ2-2	-
CASSETANYGYTF	TRBV2	TRBJ1-2	-
CASSQDRTSGDVEEQYF	TRBV4-1	TRBJ2-7	-